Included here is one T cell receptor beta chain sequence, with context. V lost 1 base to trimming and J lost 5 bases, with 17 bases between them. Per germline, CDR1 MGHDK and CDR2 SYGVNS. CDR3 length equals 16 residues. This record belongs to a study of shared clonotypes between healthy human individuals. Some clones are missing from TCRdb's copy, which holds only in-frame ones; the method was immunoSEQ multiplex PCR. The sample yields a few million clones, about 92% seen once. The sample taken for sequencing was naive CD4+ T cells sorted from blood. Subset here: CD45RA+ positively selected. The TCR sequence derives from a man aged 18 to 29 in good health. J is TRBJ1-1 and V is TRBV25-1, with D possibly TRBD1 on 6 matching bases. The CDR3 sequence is CASSESRGQRGTEAFF. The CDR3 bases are TGTGCCAGCAGTGAATCTAGAGGGCAGAGGGGGACTGAAGCTTTCTTT. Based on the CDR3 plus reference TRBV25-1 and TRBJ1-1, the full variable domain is EADIYQTPRYLVIGTGKKITLECSQTMGHDKMYWYQQDPGMELHLIHYSYGVNSTEKGDLSSESTVSRIRTEHFPLTLESARPSHTSQYLCASSESRGQRGTEAFFGQGTRLTVV.